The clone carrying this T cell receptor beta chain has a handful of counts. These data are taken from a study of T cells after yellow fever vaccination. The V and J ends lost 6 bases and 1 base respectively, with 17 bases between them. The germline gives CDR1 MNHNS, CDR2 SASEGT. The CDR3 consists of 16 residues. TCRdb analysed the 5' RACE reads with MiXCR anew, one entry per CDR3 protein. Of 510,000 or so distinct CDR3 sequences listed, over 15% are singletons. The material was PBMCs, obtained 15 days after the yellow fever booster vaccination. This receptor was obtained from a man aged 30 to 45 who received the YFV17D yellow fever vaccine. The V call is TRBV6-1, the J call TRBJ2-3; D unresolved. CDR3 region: CASSLWTNVGTDTQYF. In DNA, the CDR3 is TGTGCCAGCAGCCTCTGGACCAACGTGGGCACAGATACGCAGTATTTT.